The 30 T cell receptor beta chains below all came from one sample that was sequenced in a study of T cell repertoires in cytomegalovirus infection. One entry per CDR3 protein results from TCRdb running MiXCR on the reads. Among approximately 600,000 distinct CDR3 sequences, around 40% were seen once, and the ten largest hold 48%. For these receptors, no antigen is known. The sequences come from cultured PBMCs, collected from culture after CMV antigen stimulation. The receptors shown here come from a human donor in good health (CMV status not recorded). Some clones in this sample may be carry-over from other donors' samples.

The chain carries TRBV12-3 or TRBV12-4 and TRBJ2-5; D not resolved. Trimming removed 1 base at V and 5 bases at J, with 8 bases between. This CDR3 region has 13 residues. The CDR3 nucleotides are TGTGCCAGCAGTTTAGGGACCCCTGAGACCCAGTACTTC. This sequence encodes CASSLGTPETQYF.

This sequence joins TRBV20-1 and TRBJ2-7; 11 bases line up with TRBD2. Per germline, CDR1 DFQATT and CDR2 SNEGSKA (reference sequence). Trimming took 3 bases from V and 5 from J; bases not matched to a gene: 9. This CDR3 spans 15 amino acids. CDR3 in DNA: TGCAGTGCTAGCTGGGGTAGCGGGAGGGAGAACGAGCAGTACTTC. It translates to CSASWGSGRENEQYF.

This chain links TRBV7-9 with TRBJ1-2, with unresolved D. The CDR3 has 16 amino acids. V was trimmed by 4 bases and J by 1 base, leaving 16 bases between them. CDR1 and CDR2 (germline): SEHNR, FQNEAQ (reference sequence). As DNA, the CDR3 is TGTGCCAGCAGCTCCAACCACGACGAGAGTAACTATGGCTACACCTTC. This translates into CASSSNHDESNYGYTF. The full variable domain, rest sourced from reference TRBV7-9 and TRBJ1-2, is DTGVSQNPRHKITKRGQNVTFRCDPISEHNRLYWYRQTLGQGPEFLTYFQNEAQLEKSRLLSDRFSAERPKGSFSTLEIQRTEQGDSAMYLCASSSNHDESNYGYTFGSGTRLTVV.

This clonotype was seen a few times. This chain connects TRBV30 to TRBJ2-1; 10 bases agree with TRBD2. Trimming removed 2 bases from V and 8 bases from J; junction bases left unmatched: 6. The CDR3 is made up of 14 amino acids. Germline V gene lookup returns CDR1 GTSNPN and CDR2 SVGIG (reference sequence). CDR3 protein: CAWSSGRATDEQFF. The DNA for the CDR3 is TGTGCCTGGAGTAGCGGGAGGGCCACGGATGAGCAGTTCTTC.

This clonotype was seen a few times. The chain uses TRBV7-6 and TRBJ1-3; D may be TRBD1 (5 bases). The CDR3 totals 13 residues. Germline V lookup: CDR1 SGHVS, CDR2 FNYEAQ. Trimming removed 7 bases from V and 1 base from J, with 8 bases in between. CDR3 protein: CASNQGSGNTIYF. In DNA form, the CDR3 reads TGTGCCAGCAACCAGGGTTCTGGAAACACCATATATTTT.

The V call is TRBV6-4, the J call TRBJ2-3, with D perhaps matching TRBD1 (6 bases). Trimming left V 5 bases short and J 6 bases short, with 15 bases between. Per the germline V gene, CDR1 is MRHNA and CDR2 is SNTAGT. This CDR3 has 14 amino acids. The CDR3 region is CASSPRVGADTQYF. The CDR3 DNA reads as TGTGCCAGCAGTCCGCGGGTGGGGGCTGATACGCAGTATTTT.

Only a few counts were recorded for this clonotype. The rearrangement links TRBV19 to TRBJ1-1; possibly TRBD1 for D (5 bases). Germline V gene data show CDR1 as LNHDA and CDR2 as SQIVND (reference sequence). Trimming stripped 6 bases from V and 6 bases from J, with 14 bases between. The CDR3 sequence is 13 residues long. The CDR3: CASSLRDFPEAFF. CDR3 DNA: TGTGCCAGTAGCCTTAGGGACTTTCCTGAAGCTTTCTTT.

The V and J genes are TRBV19 and TRBJ1-1, with D tentatively TRBD1 (5 bases). The CDR3 consists of 13 residues. The germline V gene has CDR1 LNHDA and CDR2 SQIVND (reference sequence). With 5 bases removed from V and 0 bases from J, the gap between germline ends came to 7 bases. This CDR3 reads CASSGAVNTEAFF. CDR3 nucleotide sequence: TGTGCCAGTAGTGGGGCAGTGAACACTGAAGCTTTCTTT.

Ten or more counts support this clonotype. The chain uses TRBV7-8 and TRBJ1-4; no clear D gene. The V end was cut by 5 bases, the J end by 5 bases, with 12 bases between. Germline V gene lookup returns CDR1 SGHVS and CDR2 FQNEAQ. This CDR3 spans 14 amino acids. CDR3 DNA sequence: TGTGCCAGCAGCGCAAGACGGACGAATGAAAAACTGTTTTTT. This encodes CASSARRTNEKLFF.

The gene calls are TRBV20-1 and TRBJ2-7; 11 positions agree with TRBD2. The V and J ends lost 6 bases and 2 bases, in that order; junction bases with no gene match: 6. Germline assignment: CDR1 DFQATT and CDR2 SNEGSKA (reference sequence). This CDR3 spans 14 amino acids. CDR3: CSAHLAGGAYEQYF. The CDR3 DNA reads as TGCAGTGCCCATCTAGCGGGGGGAGCCTACGAGCAGTACTTC.

This clonotype has more than one count but fewer than ten. The genes are TRBV30 and TRBJ1-1; possibly TRBD1 for D (6 bases). This CDR3 contains 12 residues. Germline CDR1 GTSNPN, CDR2 SVGIG (reference sequence). Trimming removed 2 bases from V and 10 bases from J, with 14 bases in between. The CDR3 DNA reads as TGTGCCTGGAGTTCCAGGGGTACCGGAGCTTTCTTT. Protein sequence: CAWSSRGTGAFF. The full variable domain, rest sourced from reference TRBV30 and TRBJ1-1, is SQTIHQWPATLVQPVGSPLSLECTVEGTSNPNLYWYRQAAGRGLQLLFYSVGIGQISSEVPQNLSASRPQDRQFILSSKKLLLSDSGFYLCAWSSRGTGAFFGQGTRLTVV.

Only one count was recorded for this clonotype. This chain uses TRBV27 with TRBJ1-5, with D perhaps matching TRBD1 (5 bases). This CDR3 contains 14 residues. Trimming removed 1 base at V and 6 bases at J, with 10 bases between. Germline CDR1 and CDR2: MNHEY and SMNVEV (reference sequence). The CDR3 nucleotides read TGTGCCAGCAGTTTATTCGTTGGGGGTCAGCCCCAGCATTTT. Encoded protein: CASSLFVGGQPQHF.

This chain connects TRBV7-2 to TRBJ2-3; the match to TRBD2 covers 13 bases. CDR3 length: 18 amino acids. The V segment lost 5 bases and the J segment 6 bases; nucleotides outside the gene matches: 14. Germline V gives CDR1 SGHTA, CDR2 FQGNSA. The CDR3 sequence is CASSLGGLAGLAWDTQYF. In DNA form, the CDR3 reads TGTGCCAGCAGCCTGGGGGGACTAGCGGGGCTAGCCTGGGATACGCAGTATTTT.

V usage is TRBV28 and J usage is TRBJ1-2, with a tentative D call TRBD1 (6 bases). V lost 6 bases to trimming and J lost 8 bases, with 10 bases between them. Germline lookup yields CDR1 MDHEN and CDR2 SYDVKM. CDR3 length: 11 amino acids. DNA for the CDR3: TGTGCCAGCAGCAGGGGCGCGGGCTACACCTTC. Amino acids: CASSRGAGYTF.

This chain joins TRBV15 and TRBJ1-2, with a possible D match to TRBD1 (5 bases). Germline CDR1 is LNHNV and CDR2 is YYDKDF (reference sequence). Trimming pared 3 bases from V and 10 bases from J, leaving 18 bases between. The CDR3 extends over 14 amino acids. The CDR3 coding sequence is TGTGCCACCAGCAGTTGGGGCGGCCGTTGGACCTACACCTTC. It is translated as CATSSWGGRWTYTF.

This clonotype was observed a few times. J is TRBJ1-6 and V is TRBV7-9; D is ambiguous. Per the germline V gene, CDR1 is SEHNR and CDR2 is FQNEAQ (reference sequence). Trimming shortened V by 2 bases and J by 1 base, and 18 bases separated the two germline ends. This CDR3 is 19 amino acids long. The DNA of the CDR3 is TGTGCCAGCAGCTTATATACCCTCAGCTCGAGGTCCTATAATTCACCCCTCCACTTT. Translating it yields CASSLYTLSSRSYNSPLHF. Filled out from reference TRBV7-9 and TRBJ1-6, the complete variable domain reads DTGVSQNPRHKITKRGQNVTFRCDPISEHNRLYWYRQTLGQGPEFLTYFQNEAQLEKSRLLSDRFSAERPKGSFSTLEIQRTEQGDSAMYLCASSLYTLSSRSYNSPLHFGNGTRLTVT.

The J gene is TRBJ2-3, the V gene TRBV29-1; tentative D call: TRBD2 (6 bases). CDR1 and CDR2 from the germline V gene are SQVTM and ANQGSEA. The CDR3 has 12 amino acids. The V end lost 4 bases, the J end lost 4 bases, and 9 bases lay between the germline ends. The CDR3 coding sequence is TGCAGCGTTGCCCCGGGAGCAGATACGCAGTATTTT. This codes for CSVAPGADTQYF.

The rearrangement joins TRBV5-6 to TRBJ1-2; the D gene is possibly TRBD1 (5 bases). The V end lost 4 bases, the J end lost 1 base, and 11 bases lay between the germline ends. CDR1 is SGHDT, CDR2 YYEEEE, per germline. The CDR3 length is 14 residues. The CDR3 reads CASSRGDLNYGYTF. The CDR3 coding sequence is TGTGCCAGCAGCCGAGGGGACCTTAACTATGGCTACACCTTC.

The chain is built from TRBV6-1 and TRBJ2-6; D tentatively reads TRBD1 or TRBD2 (5 bases each). Germline V gene data show CDR1 as MNHNS and CDR2 as SASEGT. V dropped 4 bases and J dropped 3 bases, with 16 bases sitting between them. This CDR3 has 17 residues. The chain's CDR3 is CASSALLGPVGANVLTF. The CDR3 bases are TGTGCCAGCAGTGCGCTATTGGGACCAGTTGGGGCCAACGTCCTGACTTTC.

The V and J genes are TRBV7-4 and TRBJ1-1; D perhaps matches TRBD1 (6 bases). The CDR3 is 16 residues long. Germline CDR1 SGHVT, CDR2 SQSDAQ. V was pared by 1 base and J by 0 bases, with 12 bases between. CDR3 nucleotides: TGTGCCAGCAGCTTAGTGGGGGGCGAGTTGAACACTGAAGCTTTCTTT. Its protein is CASSLVGGELNTEAFF. Looking up the rest from reference TRBV7-4 and TRBJ1-1 gives the full variable domain: GAGVSQSPRYKVAKRGRDVALRCDSISGHVTLYWYRQTLGQGSEVLTYSQSDAQRDKSGRPSGRFSAERPERSVSTLKIQRTEQGDSAVYLCASSLVGGELNTEAFFGQGTRLTVV.

This sequence joins TRBV28 and TRBJ2-7; 12 bases are a match to TRBD2. The CDR3 runs to 14 residues. Trimming cost V 2 bases and J 7 bases; bases outside gene matches: 3. Germline-derived CDR1 and CDR2 are MDHEN and SYDVKM. CDR3 bases: TGTGCCAGCAGTTTAAAACTAGCGGGGGGTGAGCAGTACTTC. Amino acid sequence: CASSLKLAGGEQYF.

The chain couples TRBV29-1 to TRBJ1-1; no clear D. Between the trimmed V and J ends, which lost 6 bases and 2 bases, there was a span of 7 bases. The CDR3 length is 11 residues. Looked up from germline, CDR1 is SQVTM and CDR2 is ANQGSEA. The CDR3 coding sequence is TGCAGCGTCGAGACCAACACTGAAGCTTTCTTT. The encoded protein is CSVETNTEAFF.

This clonotype showed up just a few times. J is TRBJ2-7 and V is TRBV7-8; 9 positions match TRBD1. The CDR3 runs to 17 residues. V was pared by 2 bases and J by 3 bases, with 11 bases of the junction left unmatched. CDR1 SGHVS and CDR2 FQNEAQ come from the germline V gene. For the CDR3, the DNA is TGTGCCAGCAGCTTACCCAAGCATAGACAGGGGGGCTACGAGCAGTACTTC. The encoded protein is CASSLPKHRQGGYEQYF.

The genes are TRBV11-2 and TRBJ2-7, with D hard to call. Germline values: CDR1 SGHAT, CDR2 FQNNGV. The germline V and J ends were trimmed by 5 bases and 5 bases, with 4 bases remaining between them. This CDR3 contains 10 residues. CDR3 in DNA: TGTGCCAGCAGCAACGACGAGCAGTACTTC. Encoded protein: CASSNDEQYF.

The CDR3 spells CASLNQPQHF. The CDR3 DNA reads TGTGCCTCATTAAATCAGCCCCAGCATTTT. V gene TRBV30 combines with J gene TRBJ1-5; D gene uncertain. The V end was cut by 7 bases, the J end by 4 bases, with 5 bases between. Germline V gene sequence: CDR1 GTSNPN, CDR2 SVGIG (reference sequence). This CDR3 has 10 residues.

In its sample, this clonotype was seen a few times. The chain joins TRBV12-3 or TRBV12-4 to TRBJ1-2; D uncertain. The ends were cut back, 5 bases at V and 10 bases at J, with 11 bases in the middle. The CDR3 extends over 11 amino acids. CDR3 nucleotides: TGTGCCAGCAGTCCGGGTGGTGACTACACCTTC. As protein: CASSPGGDYTF.

A few counts support this clonotype. For the CDR3, the DNA is TGTGCCAGCACTAGGGAGCGGGAGAGCTACGAGCAGTACTTC. As protein: CASTRERESYEQYF. The V and J genes are TRBV7-2 and TRBJ2-7, with 8 bases that match TRBD2. The germline V gene has CDR1 SGHTA and CDR2 FQGNSA. V trimming: 7 bases; J trimming: 3 bases; junction bases outside the gene matches: 8. This CDR3 comprises 14 residues.

The chain joins TRBV15 to TRBJ2-7, with 8 positions matching TRBD2. The CDR3 is made up of 16 amino acids. Germline CDR1 reads LNHNV; CDR2 reads YYDKDF (reference sequence). The V segment lost 5 bases and the J segment 3 bases; nucleotides outside the gene matches: 12. CDR3 loop: CATSFPRAGADYEQYF. In DNA, the CDR3 is TGTGCCACCAGCTTCCCGCGAGCGGGAGCGGACTACGAGCAGTACTTC.

The J gene is TRBJ1-3, the V gene TRBV7-8; 9 nucleotides agree with TRBD1. CDR1 SGHVS and CDR2 FQNEAQ come from the germline V gene. CDR3 length equals 18 residues. The V segment lost 5 bases and the J segment 2 bases; nucleotides outside the gene matches: 13. DNA for the CDR3: TGTGCCAGCAGCCAATTACAGGGGGCGGCGGTAACTGGAAACACCATATATTTT. It encodes CASSQLQGAAVTGNTIYF.

This CDR3 is CASSLRAVSTDTQYF. The CDR3 nucleotides are TGCGCCAGCAGCCTCCGTGCGGTCTCCACAGATACGCAGTATTTT. The chain is built from TRBV4-3 and TRBJ2-3; the D is unclear. CDR1 and CDR2 from the germline V gene are LGHNA and YSLEER. With 4 bases removed from V and 2 bases from J, the gap between germline ends came to 13 bases. This CDR3 is built from 15 residues.